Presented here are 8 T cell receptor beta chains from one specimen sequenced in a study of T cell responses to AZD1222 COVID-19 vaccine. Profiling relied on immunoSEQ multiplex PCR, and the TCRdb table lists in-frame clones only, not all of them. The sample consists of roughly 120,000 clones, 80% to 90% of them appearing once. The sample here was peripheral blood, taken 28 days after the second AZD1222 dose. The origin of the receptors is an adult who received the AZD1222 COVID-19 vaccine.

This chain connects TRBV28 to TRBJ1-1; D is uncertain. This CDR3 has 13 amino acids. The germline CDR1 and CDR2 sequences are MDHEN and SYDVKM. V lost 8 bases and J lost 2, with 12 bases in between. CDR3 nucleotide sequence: TGTGCCAGCTGGGATGACTTAAACACTGAAGCTTTCTTT. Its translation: CASWDDLNTEAFF. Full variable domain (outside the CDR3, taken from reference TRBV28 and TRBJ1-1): DVKVTQSSRYLVKRTGEKVFLECVQDMDHENMFWYRQDPGLGLRLIYFSYDVKMKEKGDIPEGYSVSREKKERFSLILESASTNQTSMYLCASWDDLNTEAFFGQGTRLTVV.

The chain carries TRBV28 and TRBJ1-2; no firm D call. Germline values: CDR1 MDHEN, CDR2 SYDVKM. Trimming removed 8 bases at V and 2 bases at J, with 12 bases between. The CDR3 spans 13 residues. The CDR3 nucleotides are TGTGCCAGCCGTCCAGAGGCGAACTATGGCTACACCTTC. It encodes CASRPEANYGYTF.

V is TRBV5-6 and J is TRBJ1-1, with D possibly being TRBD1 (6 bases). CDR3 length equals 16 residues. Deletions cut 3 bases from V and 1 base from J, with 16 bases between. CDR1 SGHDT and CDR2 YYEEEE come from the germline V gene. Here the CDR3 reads CASSSQLTGPNTEAFF. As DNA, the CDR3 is TGTGCCAGCAGCTCTCAGCTGACAGGACCGAACACTGAAGCTTTCTTT.

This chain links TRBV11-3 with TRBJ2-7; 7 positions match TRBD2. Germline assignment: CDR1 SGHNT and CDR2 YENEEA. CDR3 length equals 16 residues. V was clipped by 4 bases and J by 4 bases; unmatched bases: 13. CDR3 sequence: CASSSPWGGSGYEQYF. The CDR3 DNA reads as TGTGCCAGCAGCTCCCCTTGGGGCGGGAGTGGTTACGAGCAGTACTTC.

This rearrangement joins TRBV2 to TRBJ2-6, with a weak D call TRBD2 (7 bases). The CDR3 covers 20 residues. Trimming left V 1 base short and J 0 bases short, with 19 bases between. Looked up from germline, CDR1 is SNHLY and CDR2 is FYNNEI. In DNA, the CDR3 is TGTGCCAGCAGTGAAGTGTTTGGGGGGCGGGGGACCTCTGGGGCCAACGTCCTGACTTTC. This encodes CASSEVFGGRGTSGANVLTF.

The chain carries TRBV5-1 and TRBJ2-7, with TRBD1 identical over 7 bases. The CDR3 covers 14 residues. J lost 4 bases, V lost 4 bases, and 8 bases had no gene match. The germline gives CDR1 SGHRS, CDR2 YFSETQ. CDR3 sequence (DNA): TGCGCCAGCAGCCCACGGGACAGTGCTTACGAGCAGTACTTC. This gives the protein CASSPRDSAYEQYF.

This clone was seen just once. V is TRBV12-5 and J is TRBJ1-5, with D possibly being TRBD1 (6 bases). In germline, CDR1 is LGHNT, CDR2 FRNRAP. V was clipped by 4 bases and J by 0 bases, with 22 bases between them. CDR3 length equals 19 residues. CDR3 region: CASGSETRGPSYSNQPQHF. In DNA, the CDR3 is TGTGCTAGTGGTTCGGAAACCAGGGGTCCGTCTTATAGCAATCAGCCCCAGCATTTT.

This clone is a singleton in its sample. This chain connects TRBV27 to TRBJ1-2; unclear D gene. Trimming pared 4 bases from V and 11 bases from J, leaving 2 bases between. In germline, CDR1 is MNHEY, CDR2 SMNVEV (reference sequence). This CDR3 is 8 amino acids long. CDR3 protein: CASSSYTF. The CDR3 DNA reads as TGTGCCAGCAGTTCTTACACCTTC.